This TCR beta chain is drawn from a study of T cell changes during pregnancy in multiple sclerosis. The CDR3 loop spans 16 amino acids. Germline CDR1 and CDR2: SEHNR and FQNEAQ (reference sequence). Trimming at V came to 2 bases and at J to 7 bases, leaving 11 bases not matched to a gene. The assay was immunoSEQ multiplex PCR, and TCRdb's table has in-frame clones only and misses some. The table has 70,000 to 100,000 clones, roughly 93% seen once; the top ten hold approximately 1.3%. This chain links TRBV7-9 with TRBJ2-1; 7 bases align to TRBD1. Here the sequenced sample was peripheral blood, taken in the third trimester of pregnancy. This TCR was recovered from a female donor in good health, enrolled as a control in a pregnancy study. The CDR3 nucleotides are TGTGCCAGCAGCTTACGGTCGACAGGGTTGTGGAATGAGCAGTTCTTC. It translates to CASSLRSTGLWNEQFF.